One and the same sample provided the 10 T cell receptor beta chains below, sequenced in a study of vaccination and CD4 T cells after COVID-19. Sequencing of DNA taken from cultured CD4+ T cells relied on the Oncomine TCR Beta short-read assay. TCRdb redid the calling of the PCR reads with MiXCR, one entry per CDR3 protein. This sample has more than 12,000 distinct CDR3 sequences, with about four fifths found just once. Antigen specificity for these receptors is unknown. This sample's treatment: roughly 11-day PBMC culture with coronavirus spike peptide pools or control peptides (ViraFEST assay). Sequenced here: CD4+ T cells from blood, cultured in vitro, sampled after SARS-CoV-2 vaccination. Receptors were obtained from a human donor who received a COVID-19 vaccine.

The chain couples TRBV6-1 to TRBJ1-2, with D maybe TRBD1 (5 bases). Looked up from germline, CDR1 is MNHNS and CDR2 is SASEGT. Trimming took off 7 bases at V and 5 bases at J, with 20 bases between the two ends. CDR3 length: 15 amino acids. In DNA form, the CDR3 reads TGTGCCAGCACCCAGACCTTGGCAGGGCAGTATGGCTACACCTTC. Translation gives CASTQTLAGQYGYTF.

The chain recombines TRBV27 with TRBJ1-2, with 7 positions matching TRBD1. In germline, CDR1 is MNHEY, CDR2 SMNVEV (reference sequence). V trimming: 6 bases; J trimming: 2 bases; junction bases outside the gene matches: 9. CDR3 length: 15 amino acids. For the CDR3, the DNA is TGTGCCAGCAGGCCCCGACAGGGCGAAAACTATGGCTACACCTTC. This translates into CASRPRQGENYGYTF.

This clonotype has more than one count but fewer than ten. The chain recombines TRBV12-3 or TRBV12-4 with TRBJ2-7; possibly TRBD1 or TRBD2 for D (6 bases each). The CDR3 consists of 14 residues. Trimming left V 6 bases short and J 5 bases short, with 17 bases between. The CDR3 protein is CASRRGGTQNEQYF. The CDR3 bases are TGTGCCAGCAGGCGTGGGGGGACACAGAACGAGCAGTACTTC.

This clonotype was observed a single time. V usage is TRBV20-1 and J usage is TRBJ1-1, with 10 bases that match TRBD1. The germline gives CDR1 DFQATT, CDR2 SNEGSKA (reference sequence). V lost 6 bases, J lost 4 bases, and 5 bases stayed unmatched. This CDR3 contains 13 residues. CDR3 residues: CSARQGAGTEAFF. DNA of the CDR3: TGCAGTGCCCGACAGGGGGCAGGCACTGAAGCTTTCTTT.

V and J are TRBV6-5 and TRBJ1-6; 8 nucleotides agree with TRBD1. The junction had 14 bases not matched to a gene; V was cut back by 4 bases and J by 0 bases. Germline loops: CDR1 MNHEY, CDR2 SVGAGI. CDR3 size: 20 residues. CDR3 region: CASSFMLDRVQSSYNSPLHF. In DNA, the CDR3 is TGTGCCAGCAGTTTCATGTTGGACAGGGTCCAAAGCTCCTATAATTCACCCCTCCACTTT.

The table lists this clonotype with a few counts. The chain links TRBV5-1 to TRBJ1-2; 9 bases agree with TRBD1. The germline CDR1 and CDR2 sequences are SGHRS and YFSETQ. The CDR3 has 15 amino acids. Trimming took 0 bases from V and 8 from J; bases not matched to a gene: 8. CDR3 loop: CASSLASQGARGYTF. CDR3 DNA: TGCGCCAGCAGCTTGGCGTCACAGGGGGCGCGAGGCTACACCTTC. Supplemented by reference TRBV5-1 and TRBJ1-2, the full variable domain reads KAGVTQTPRYLIKTRGQQVTLSCSPISGHRSVSWYQQTPGQGLQFLFEYFSETQRNKGNFPGRFSGRQFSNSRSEMNVSTLELGDSALYLCASSLASQGARGYTFGSGTRLTVV.

CDR3 in amino acids: CASSFVQGLGNQPQHF. CDR3 bases: TGTGCCAGCAGCTTCGTCCAGGGGCTGGGCAATCAGCCCCAGCATTTT. The chain recombines TRBV7-9 with TRBJ1-5; a possible D gene is TRBD1 (6 bases). Trimming shortened V by 3 bases and J by 2 bases, and 14 bases separated the two germline ends. Germline V gene lookup returns CDR1 SEHNR and CDR2 FQNEAQ (reference sequence). The CDR3 totals 16 residues.

The chain couples TRBV6-1 to TRBJ1-2; 12 bases map to TRBD1. Germline CDR1 reads MNHNS; CDR2 reads SASEGT. After removal of 6 bases from V and 2 bases from J, the junction contained 7 bases not matched to a gene. The CDR3 contains 16 residues. CDR3 region: CASSRGTGGRNYGYTF. DNA of the CDR3: TGTGCCAGCAGCCGCGGGACAGGGGGCAGGAACTATGGCTACACCTTC.

The chain uses TRBV7-2 and TRBJ2-5, with 10 nucleotides matching TRBD1. After removal of 2 bases from V and 5 bases from J, the junction contained 8 bases not matched to a gene. Looked up from germline, CDR1 is SGHTA and CDR2 is FQGNSA. CDR3 length equals 16 residues. The CDR3 nucleotides read TGTGCCAGCAGCTTAAGGGGGACAGGGGAAGATGAGACCCAGTACTTC. Protein product: CASSLRGTGEDETQYF.

V and J are TRBV6-1 and TRBJ2-3; TRBD2 aligns across 7 bases. With V trimmed by 2 bases and J by 3 bases, 5 bases remained unmatched. The germline V gene encodes CDR1 MNHNS and CDR2 SASEGT. The CDR3 is 15 residues long. DNA for the CDR3: TGTGCCAGCAGTGAAAATGGGGGGGAGACAGATACGCAGTATTTT. It encodes CASSENGGETDTQYF.